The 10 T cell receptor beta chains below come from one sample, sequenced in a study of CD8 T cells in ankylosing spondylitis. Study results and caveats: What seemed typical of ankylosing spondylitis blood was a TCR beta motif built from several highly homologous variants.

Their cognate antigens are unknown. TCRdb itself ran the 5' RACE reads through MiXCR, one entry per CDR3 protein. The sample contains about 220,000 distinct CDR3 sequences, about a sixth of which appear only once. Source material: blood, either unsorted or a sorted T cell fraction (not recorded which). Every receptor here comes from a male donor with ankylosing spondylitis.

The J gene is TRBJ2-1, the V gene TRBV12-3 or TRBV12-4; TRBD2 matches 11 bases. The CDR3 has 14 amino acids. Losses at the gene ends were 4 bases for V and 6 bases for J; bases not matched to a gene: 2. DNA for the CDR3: TGTGCCAGCAGTTCCGGGACTAGCGGCAATGAGCAGTTCTTC. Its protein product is CASSSGTSGNEQFF.

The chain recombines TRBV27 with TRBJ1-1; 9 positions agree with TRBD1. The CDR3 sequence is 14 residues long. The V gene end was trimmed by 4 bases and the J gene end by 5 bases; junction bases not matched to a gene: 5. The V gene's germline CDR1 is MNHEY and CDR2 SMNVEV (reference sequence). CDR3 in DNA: TGTGCCAGCAGTTGGACAGGGGAGAGTACTGAAGCTTTCTTT. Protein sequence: CASSWTGESTEAFF.

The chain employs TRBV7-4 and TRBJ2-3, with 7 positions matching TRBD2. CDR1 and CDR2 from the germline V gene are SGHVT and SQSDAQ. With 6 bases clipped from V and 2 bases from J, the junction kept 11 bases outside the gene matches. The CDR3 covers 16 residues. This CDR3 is CASRQEAGEHTDTQYF. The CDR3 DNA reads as TGTGCCAGCAGGCAAGAGGCGGGGGAGCACACAGATACGCAGTATTTT.

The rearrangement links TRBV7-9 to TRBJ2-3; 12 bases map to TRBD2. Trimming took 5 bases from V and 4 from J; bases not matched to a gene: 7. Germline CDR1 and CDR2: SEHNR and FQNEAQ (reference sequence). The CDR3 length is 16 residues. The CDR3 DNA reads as TGTGCCAGCAGCCCCAGACTAGCGGGAGAGGCAGATACGCAGTATTTT. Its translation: CASSPRLAGEADTQYF.

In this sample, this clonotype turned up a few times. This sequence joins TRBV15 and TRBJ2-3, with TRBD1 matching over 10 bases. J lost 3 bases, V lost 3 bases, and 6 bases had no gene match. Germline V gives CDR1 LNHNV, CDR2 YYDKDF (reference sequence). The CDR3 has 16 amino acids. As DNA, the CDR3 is TGTGCCACCAGCAGCTGGGACAGGGGTATGACAGATACGCAGTATTTT. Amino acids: CATSSWDRGMTDTQYF.

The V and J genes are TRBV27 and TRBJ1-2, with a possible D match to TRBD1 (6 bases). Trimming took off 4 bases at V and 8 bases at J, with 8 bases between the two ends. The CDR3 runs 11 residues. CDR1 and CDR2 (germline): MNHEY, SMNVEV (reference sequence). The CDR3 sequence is CASSSQGGYTF. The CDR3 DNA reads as TGTGCCAGCAGTTCCCAGGGGGGCTACACCTTC.

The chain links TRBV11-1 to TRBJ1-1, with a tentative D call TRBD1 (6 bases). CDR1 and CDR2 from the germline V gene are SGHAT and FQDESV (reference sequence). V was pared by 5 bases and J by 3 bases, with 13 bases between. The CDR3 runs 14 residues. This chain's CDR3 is CASSRDTTYTEAFF. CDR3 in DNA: TGTGCCAGCAGCCGGGACACGACCTACACTGAAGCTTTCTTT.

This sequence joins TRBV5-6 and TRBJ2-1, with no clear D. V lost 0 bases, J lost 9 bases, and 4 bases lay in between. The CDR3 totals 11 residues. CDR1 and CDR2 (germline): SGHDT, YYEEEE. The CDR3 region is CASSLDAEQFF. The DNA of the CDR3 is TGTGCCAGCAGCTTGGATGCTGAGCAGTTCTTC.

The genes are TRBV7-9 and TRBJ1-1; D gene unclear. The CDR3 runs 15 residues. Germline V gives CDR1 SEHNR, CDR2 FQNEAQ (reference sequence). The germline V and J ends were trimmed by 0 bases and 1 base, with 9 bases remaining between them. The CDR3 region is CASSLAAGQNTEAFF. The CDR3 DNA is TGTGCCAGCAGCTTAGCGGCGGGCCAGAACACTGAAGCTTTCTTT.

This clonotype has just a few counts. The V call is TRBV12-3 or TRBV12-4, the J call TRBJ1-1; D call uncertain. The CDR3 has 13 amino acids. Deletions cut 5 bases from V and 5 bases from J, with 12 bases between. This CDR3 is CASSPTMGTEAFF. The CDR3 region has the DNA TGTGCCAGCAGTCCGACCATGGGGACTGAAGCTTTCTTT.